This T cell receptor (beta chain) is drawn from a study of T cells after somatic rescue of genetic block. Some clones are missing from TCRdb's copy, which holds only in-frame ones; the method was immunoSEQ multiplex PCR. The sample consists of about 63,000 clones, 92% of them appearing once. In this sample, this clone turned up many times. V was pared by 8 bases and J by 2 bases, with 6 bases of the junction left unmatched. CDR1 LGHNA and CDR2 YNFKEQ come from the germline V gene. The CDR3 is 14 residues long. This clonotype was obtained from a man between 35 and 55 years old. This rearrangement joins TRBV4-2 to TRBJ2-3, with 8 bases fitting TRBD1. Sequencing used peripheral blood mononuclear cells (PBMCs). As DNA, the CDR3 is TGTGCCAGCCGCTCGGGACAGGACACAGATACGCAGTATTTT. Translated: CASRSGQDTDTQYF.